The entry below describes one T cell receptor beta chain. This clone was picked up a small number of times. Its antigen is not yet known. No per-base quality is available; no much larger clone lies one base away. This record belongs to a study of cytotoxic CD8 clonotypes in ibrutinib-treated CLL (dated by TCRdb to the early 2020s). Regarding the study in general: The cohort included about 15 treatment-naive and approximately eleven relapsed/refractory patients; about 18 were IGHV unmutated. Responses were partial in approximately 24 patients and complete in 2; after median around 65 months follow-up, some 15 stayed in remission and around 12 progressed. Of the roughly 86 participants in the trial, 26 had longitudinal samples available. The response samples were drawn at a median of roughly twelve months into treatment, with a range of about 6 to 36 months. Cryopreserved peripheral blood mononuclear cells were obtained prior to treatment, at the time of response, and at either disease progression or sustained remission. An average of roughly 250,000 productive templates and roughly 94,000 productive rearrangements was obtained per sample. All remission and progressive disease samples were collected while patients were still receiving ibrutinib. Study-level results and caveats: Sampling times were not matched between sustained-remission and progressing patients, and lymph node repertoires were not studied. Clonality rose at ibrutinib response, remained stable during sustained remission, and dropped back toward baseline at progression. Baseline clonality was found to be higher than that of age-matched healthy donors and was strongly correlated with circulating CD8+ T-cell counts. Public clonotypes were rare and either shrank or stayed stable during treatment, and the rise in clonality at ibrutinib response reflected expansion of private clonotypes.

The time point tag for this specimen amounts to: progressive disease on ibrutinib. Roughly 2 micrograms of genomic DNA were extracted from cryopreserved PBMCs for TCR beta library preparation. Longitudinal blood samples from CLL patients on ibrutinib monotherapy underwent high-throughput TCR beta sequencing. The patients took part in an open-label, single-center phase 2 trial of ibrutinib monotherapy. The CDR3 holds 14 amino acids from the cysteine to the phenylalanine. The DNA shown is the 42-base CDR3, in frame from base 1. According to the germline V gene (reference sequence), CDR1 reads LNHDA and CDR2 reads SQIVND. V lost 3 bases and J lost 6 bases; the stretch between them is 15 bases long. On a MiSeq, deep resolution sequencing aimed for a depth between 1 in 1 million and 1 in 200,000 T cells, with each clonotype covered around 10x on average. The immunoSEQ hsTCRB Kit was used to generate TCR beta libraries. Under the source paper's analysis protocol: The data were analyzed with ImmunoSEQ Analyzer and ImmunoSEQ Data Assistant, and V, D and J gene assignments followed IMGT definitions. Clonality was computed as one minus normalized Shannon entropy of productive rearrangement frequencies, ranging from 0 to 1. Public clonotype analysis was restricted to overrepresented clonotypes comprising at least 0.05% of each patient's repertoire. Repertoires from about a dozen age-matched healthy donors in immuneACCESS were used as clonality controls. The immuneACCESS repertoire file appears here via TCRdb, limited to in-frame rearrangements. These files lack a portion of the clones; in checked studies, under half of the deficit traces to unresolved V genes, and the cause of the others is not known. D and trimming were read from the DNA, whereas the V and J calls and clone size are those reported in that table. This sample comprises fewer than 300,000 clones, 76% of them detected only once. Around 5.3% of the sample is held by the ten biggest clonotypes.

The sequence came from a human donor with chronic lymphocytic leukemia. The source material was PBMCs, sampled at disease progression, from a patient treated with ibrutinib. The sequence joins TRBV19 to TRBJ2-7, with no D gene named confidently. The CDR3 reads CASSMAHGPFEQYF. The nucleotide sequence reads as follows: TGTGCCAGTAGTATGGCCCACGGGCCCTTCGAGCAGTACTTC.